This TCR beta chain came from a study of shared clonotypes between healthy human individuals. Study-level points and caveats: Naive subsets generally exceeded memory subsets in estimated richness.

Concerning this clone itself: The antigen is undetermined.

Trimming cost V 3 bases and J 0 bases; bases outside gene matches: 8. Germline V gene data show CDR1 as MNHEY and CDR2 as SMNVEV (reference sequence). This CDR3 is built from 17 residues. TCRdb's copy holds only in-frame clones and misses some; the assay was immunoSEQ multiplex PCR. The profile shows 650,000 to 750,000 clones, approximately 79% of them singletons. This rearrangement joins TRBV27 to TRBJ2-5; 9 bases are shared with TRBD1. Input material: memory CD4+ T cells sorted from blood. Subset of the sample: CD45RA-negative fraction. This TCR came from a woman younger than 45 in good health. The CDR3 coding sequence is TGTGCCAGCAGTTTGCTTAGACAGGGGGGTAACCAAGAGACCCAGTACTTC. This gives the protein CASSLLRQGGNQETQYF.